This is a list of T cell receptor beta chains from one sample in a study of blood T cell repertoires in COVID-19. Clones were read by immunoSEQ multiplex PCR, and TCRdb kept only the in-frame ones, dropping some. The repertoire holds approximately 500,000 clones, with around 85% as singletons. Sequenced: peripheral blood. The receptors come from a human donor in a cohort sampled during active COVID-19. Both conserved end residues are part of each CDR3. The order of the fields is clone size, D gene, J gene, V gene, CDR3 protein, CDR3 DNA. The D gene is left open where the match is weak. The size field is filled for only some rows; it gives once, few, many or a size class.

size: once; D: TRBD1; J: TRBJ1-5; V: TRBV4-1; CDR3: CASSLTGANQPQHF; DNA: TGCGCCAGCAGCCTTACAGGGGCGAATCAGCCCCAGCATTTT
size: few; D: NA; J: TRBJ2-1; V: TRBV7-2; CDR3: CASSLVGLYNEQFF; DNA: TGTGCCAGCAGCTTAGTAGGACTTTACAATGAGCAGTTCTTC
size: few; D: TRBD1; J: TRBJ1-2; V: TRBV6-2/TRBV6-3; CDR3: CASSSGTGARKANYGYTF; DNA: TGTGCCAGCAGTTCCGGGACAGGCGCAAGGAAGGCTAACTATGGCTACACCTTC
size: NA; D: TRBD1; J: TRBJ1-2; V: TRBV5-4; CDR3: CASSSRDREYGYTF; DNA: TGTGCCAGCAGCAGCCGGGACAGAGAATATGGCTACACCTTC
size: few; D: TRBD1; J: TRBJ1-6; V: TRBV27; CDR3: CASKGTGRTGDNSPLHF; DNA: TGTGCCAGCAAAGGGACAGGGCGAACGGGCGATAATTCACCCCTCCACTTT
size: once; D: NA; J: TRBJ2-1; V: TRBV7-9; CDR3: CASRVNYANNEQFF; DNA: TGTGCCAGCAGGGTTAACTACGCGAACAATGAGCAGTTCTTC
size: NA; D: NA; J: TRBJ1-1; V: TRBV7-9; CDR3: CASSPMRTEAFF; DNA: TGTGCCAGCAGCCCCATGCGAACTGAAGCTTTCTTT
size: NA; D: TRBD1; J: TRBJ1-3; V: TRBV7-2; CDR3: CASSLFWDRGDNTIYF; DNA: TGTGCCAGCAGCTTATTTTGGGACAGGGGTGACAACACCATATATTTT
size: NA; D: NA; J: TRBJ1-5; V: TRBV28; CDR3: CASRPPAVQAPRRPQHF; DNA: TGTGCCAGCAGACCTCCGGCGGTACAGGCGCCGCGTAGGCCCCAGCATTTT
size: NA; D: TRBD2; J: TRBJ2-3; V: TRBV28; CDR3: CASRPQTSGSTDTQYF; DNA: TGTGCCAGCCGACCCCAGACTAGCGGGAGCACAGATACGCAGTATTTT
size: NA; D: NA; J: TRBJ1-5; V: TRBV6-5; CDR3: CASSYLAGQPQHF; DNA: TGTGCCAGCAGTTACTTGGCGGGCCAGCCCCAGCATTTT
size: NA; D: NA; J: TRBJ2-5; V: TRBV5-1; CDR3: CASSADRYQETQYF; DNA: TGCGCCAGCAGCGCCGACAGGTACCAAGAGACCCAGTACTTC
size: NA; D: NA; J: TRBJ1-1; V: TRBV19; CDR3: CASRDGLGVGAFF; DNA: TGTGCCAGTAGAGACGGACTAGGGGTGGGAGCTTTCTTT
size: NA; D: NA; J: TRBJ1-1; V: TRBV10-1; CDR3: CASSESQGTEAFF; DNA: TGCGCCAGCAGTGAGTCACAGGGAACTGAAGCTTTCTTT
size: NA; D: NA; J: TRBJ1-1; V: TRBV5-4; CDR3: CASSLAQGNTEAFF; DNA: TGTGCCAGCAGCTTGGCACAGGGAAACACTGAAGCTTTCTTT
size: NA; D: TRBD1; J: TRBJ2-6; V: TRBV15; CDR3: CATSLPRDRVFDRGANVLTF; DNA: TGTGCCACCAGCCTACCCCGGGACAGGGTATTCGATAGGGGGGCCAACGTCCTGACTTTC
size: once; D: TRBD2; J: TRBJ2-1; V: TRBV9; CDR3: CASSLVAGSQGNEQFF; DNA: TGTGCCAGCAGTCTGGTAGCGGGCAGCCAAGGCAATGAGCAGTTCTTC
size: NA; D: NA; J: TRBJ1-6; V: TRBV27; CDR3: CASGGSTVGSPLHF; DNA: TGTGCCAGTGGGGGGTCTACCGTCGGTTCACCCCTCCACTTT
size: NA; D: TRBD2; J: TRBJ2-7; V: TRBV3-1/TRBV3-2; CDR3: CASSQELAGSYEQYF; DNA: TGTGCCAGCAGCCAAGAGTTAGCGGGATCCTACGAGCAGTACTTC
size: NA; D: NA; J: TRBJ2-7; V: TRBV19; CDR3: CASSIRARGSGGNWYEQYF; DNA: TGTGCCAGTAGTATAAGGGCGCGGGGCTCGGGCGGGAACTGGTACGAGCAGTACTTC